This TCR beta chain emerged from a study of blood T cell repertoires in COVID-19. Study information: The samples span acute and convalescent COVID-19 from the United States, Italy and Spain. Nucleic acid was either cDNA or gDNA, and it came from T cells, B-cell-depleted T cells, or PBMCs.

V gave up 0 bases and J gave up 6 bases, with 11 bases separating them. The length of the CDR3 is 14 residues. Looked up from germline, CDR1 is LGHDT and CDR2 is YNNKEL (reference sequence). As handled by the study authors: Reference gene primer amplification yielded estimated nucleated cell counts. Clones were sequenced by immunoSEQ multiplex PCR, and TCRdb holds only the in-frame ones, with some missing. V, J and clone size are those of that table, while D and trimming were read from the DNA. The profile shows some 120,000 clones, about 74% of them singletons. The rearrangement uses TRBV3-1 (or the pseudogene TRBV3-2) and TRBJ1-1, with a tentative D call TRBD1 (5 bases). The sequencing input was peripheral blood. The receptor's source is a man in his 60s with acute or convalescent COVID-19. DNA for the CDR3: TGTGCCAGCAGCCAAGAAACTGGAGGGGCTGAAGCTTTCTTT. Its protein is CASSQETGGAEAFF.